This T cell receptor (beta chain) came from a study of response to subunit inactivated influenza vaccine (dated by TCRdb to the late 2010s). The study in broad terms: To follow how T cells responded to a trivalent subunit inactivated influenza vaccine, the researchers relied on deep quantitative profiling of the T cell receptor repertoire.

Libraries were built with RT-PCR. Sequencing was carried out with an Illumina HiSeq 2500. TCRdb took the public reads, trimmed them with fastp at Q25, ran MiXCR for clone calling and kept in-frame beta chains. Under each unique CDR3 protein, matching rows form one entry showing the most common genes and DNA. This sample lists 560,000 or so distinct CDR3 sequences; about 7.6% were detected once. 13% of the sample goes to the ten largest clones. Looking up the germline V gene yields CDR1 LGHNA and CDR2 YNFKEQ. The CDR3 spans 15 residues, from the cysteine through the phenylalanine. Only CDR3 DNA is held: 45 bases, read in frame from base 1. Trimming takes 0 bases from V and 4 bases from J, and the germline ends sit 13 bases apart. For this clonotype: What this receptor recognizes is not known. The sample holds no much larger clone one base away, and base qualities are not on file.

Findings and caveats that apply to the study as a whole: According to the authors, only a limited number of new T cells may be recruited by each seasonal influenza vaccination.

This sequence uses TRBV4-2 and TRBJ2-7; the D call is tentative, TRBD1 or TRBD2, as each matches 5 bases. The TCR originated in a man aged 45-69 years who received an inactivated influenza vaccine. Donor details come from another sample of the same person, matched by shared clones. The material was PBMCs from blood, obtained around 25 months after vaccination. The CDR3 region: CASSQDEGRDYEQYF. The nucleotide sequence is TGTGCCAGCAGCCAAGATGAGGGACGGGATTACGAGCAGTACTTC.